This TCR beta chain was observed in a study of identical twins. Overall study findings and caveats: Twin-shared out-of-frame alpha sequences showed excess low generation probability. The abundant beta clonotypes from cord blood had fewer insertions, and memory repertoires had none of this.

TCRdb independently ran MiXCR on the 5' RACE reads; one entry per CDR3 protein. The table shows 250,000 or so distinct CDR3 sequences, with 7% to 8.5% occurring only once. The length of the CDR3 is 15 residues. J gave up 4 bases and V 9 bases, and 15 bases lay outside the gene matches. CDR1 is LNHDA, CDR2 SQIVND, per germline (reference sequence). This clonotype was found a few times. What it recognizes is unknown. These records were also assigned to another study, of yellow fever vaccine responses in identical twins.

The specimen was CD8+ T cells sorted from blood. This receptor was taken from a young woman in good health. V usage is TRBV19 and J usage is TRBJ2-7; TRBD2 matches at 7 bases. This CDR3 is CASRPPRRGYYEQYV. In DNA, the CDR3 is TGTGCCAGCCGGCCACCCAGGCGGGGGTATTACGAGCAGTACGTC.